This T cell receptor beta chain comes out of a study of blood T cell repertoires in COVID-19 (dated by TCRdb to the early 2020s). Regarding the research as a whole: Collaborator samples came from the United States, Italy and Spain and covered acute and convalescent phases of COVID-19. The prospective study material was composed of cDNA or gDNA derived from T cells, B-cell-depleted T cells, or PBMCs. The dataset comprised deeply sampled blood TCRbeta repertoires from subjects exposed to, actively infected with, or recovered from COVID-19. The repertoires were made available in a free public database intended to serve as a resource for research on the immune response to SARS-CoV-2. Samples were obtained from the ongoing ImmuneRACE study (first 160 participants) and from about 1,300 subjects provided by 6 global collaborators. A de-identified subject ID, COVID-19 status, age in years and sex were almost always included in the sample metadata. HLA class I and class II types, where available, came from metadata supplied by the sample provider rather than from assay-based typing.

Study-wide conclusions, independent of this receptor: Clinical and demographic metadata were provided uncurated, with the amount varying by source and participant.

TCRbeta CDR3 regions were amplified from genomic DNA by means of the immunoSEQ Assay, a bias-controlled multiplex PCR. In the source study's methods: The number of nucleated cells in each sample was estimated by amplification of reference gene primers within the assay. Sequence reads were collapsed and filtered to measure the absolute abundance of every unique TCRbeta CDR3 rearrangement. For each sample, productive Simpson clonality was calculated as the square root of Simpson's diversity index over productive rearrangements. TCRdb holds this immuneACCESS table with in-frame rearrangements only. Some clones are missing; in checked studies, unresolved V genes explain under half, and the rest has no known cause. V and J calls and clone size are given by that table; D and trimming were obtained from the DNA. A total of about 480,000 clones appear in this sample, approximately 87% of them only once. Of the sample, roughly 1.9% is held by the ten largest clones.

In the prospective study, participants were roughly 18 to 100 years old, resided in about two dozen geographic areas of the United States, and were enrolled through a virtual design. Cohort assignment in the prospective study relied on participant-reported clinical history from a screening survey and a study questionnaire. Recovered participants in ImmuneRACE Cohort 3 were defined by two consecutive negative NP/OP PCR tests, clearance by a healthcare professional, or resolution of symptoms. Each participant in the prospective study had whole blood, serum and a nasopharyngeal or oropharyngeal swab collected by mobile phlebotomists. Prospective study participants could optionally give additional blood draws and questionnaires over an approximately 2-month period. Prospective study blood samples were shipped either frozen or at room temperature before DNA extraction. To note about this clone: Which antigen it targets is not known. Base qualities are not provided; no much larger clone lies one nucleotide away.

Trimming removed 4 bases from V and 3 bases from J, leaving 13 bases between the germline ends. From a lookup of the germline V gene, CDR1 and CDR2 are SQVTM and ANQGSEA. The CDR3, from cysteine to phenylalanine, totals 14 residues. Here the CDR3 DNA is all that survives: 42 bases in frame from base 1. This sequence was found in a woman between 40 and 55 years old who had recovered from COVID-19. Rearrangement joined TRBV29-1 to TRBJ2-1, with no D gene named confidently. The sample taken for sequencing was PBMCs or T cells enriched from blood (not recorded which). Read as DNA, the sequence is TGCAGCGTTGTGGGCAGTCTCCTCTACAATGAGCAGTTCTTC. Its protein is CSVVGSLLYNEQFF.